Given below is one T cell receptor beta chain in context. Its antigen is unidentified. This record comes from a study of shared clonotypes between healthy human individuals. V lost 5 bases to trimming and J lost 3 bases, with 17 bases between them. The CDR3 is made up of 15 amino acids. CDR1 and CDR2 (germline): SGHTA, FQGNSA. For sorted subsets, approximately 180 ng DNA per replicate equaled around 28,000 T cell genomes. Original processing notes: In the immunoSEQ data, sequences were junction-only and lacked quality scores, so filtering differed. Clones were read by immunoSEQ multiplex PCR, and TCRdb kept only the in-frame ones, dropping some. D and trimming were read from the DNA, whereas the V and J calls and clone size are those reported in that table. This table has 2 million to 2.5 million clones, more than 80% appearing once. Study outcomes and limitations: Non-shared clonotypes showed lower generation probabilities than clonotypes common to all four donors.

This receptor was identified in a man aged 18 to 30 in good health. Some clones in this sample may be carry-over from other donors' samples. This sequence joins TRBV7-2 and TRBJ2-7; D is perhaps TRBD2 (5 bases). Sequencing was carried out using naive CD4+ T cells from PBMCs. Subset specified: CD45RA+ positively selected. CDR3 DNA: TGTGCCAGCAGCCCTCCGCCCCGCGGGCTCTACGAGCAGTACTTC. Translation gives CASSPPPRGLYEQYF.